The next 32 T cell receptor beta chains were all read from a single sample in a study of molecular identifiers for immune sequencing clone quantification. TCRdb independently ran MiXCR on the PCR reads; one entry per CDR3 protein. The sample lists approximately 320,000 distinct CDR3 sequences; 24% were seen once. Sequenced input: naive CD8+ T cells from blood, with Jurkat cell RNA spiked in. Subset given: FACS-sorted CD8+CD4-CCR7+CD45RA+ naive T cells. These TCRs come from a human donor in good health. Some libraries in this study had Jurkat cell RNA spiked in.

This clonotype was observed a single time. Being one base from a much bigger clone, this may be a read error. The chain uses TRBV4-3 and TRBJ2-5; D is unresolved. Germline values: CDR1 LGHNA, CDR2 YSLEER. The CDR3 covers 14 residues. Trimming took 1 base from V and 6 from J, leaving 12 bases between them. The CDR3 bases are TGCGCCAGCAGCCAAGCGCTAGGGCAACAGACCCAGTACTTC. Its translation is CASSQALGQQTQYF.

The V and J genes are TRBV7-9 and TRBJ2-5; D is unresolved. Between the trimmed V and J ends, which lost 4 bases and 2 bases, there was a span of 17 bases. From germline, CDR1 is SEHNR and CDR2 FQNEAQ (reference sequence). The CDR3 contains 16 residues. In DNA form, the CDR3 reads TGTGCCAGCAGCTCTCCCCCCCCGGGTCGACAAGAGACCCAGTACTTC. Protein sequence: CASSSPPPGRQETQYF.

This clonotype has a single count. A much larger clone lies one base from this, so it may be a read error. This chain joins TRBV7-2 and TRBJ2-3, with TRBD1 identical over 10 bases. V was pared by 3 bases and J by 6 bases, with 6 bases of the junction left unmatched. Germline V gives CDR1 SGHTA, CDR2 FQGNSA. The CDR3 has 15 residues. This chain's CDR3 is CASSLRQGAVDTQYF. Written as DNA, the CDR3 is TGTGCCAGCAGCTTGAGACAGGGGGCTGTTGATACGCAGTATTTT.

The chain couples TRBV9 to TRBJ2-3; D assignment may be TRBD1 or TRBD2 (6 bases each). Per germline, CDR1 SGDLS and CDR2 YYNGEE. Trimming took off 3 bases at V and 4 bases at J, with 12 bases between the two ends. This CDR3 has 14 amino acids. This chain's CDR3 is CASSEGGFPDTQYF. For the CDR3, the DNA is TGTGCCAGCAGCGAAGGGGGGTTCCCAGATACGCAGTATTTT.

Concerning this clonotype itself: With a much larger clone just one base away, this may be a read error. The gene calls are TRBV5-1 and TRBJ2-7; D perhaps matches TRBD2 (5 bases). The germline V gene encodes CDR1 SGHRS and CDR2 YFSETQ. Trimming shortened V by 0 bases and J by 5 bases, and 9 bases separated the two germline ends. CDR3 length equals 13 residues. CDR3 amino acids: CASSLEDYHEQYF. The CDR3 region has the DNA TGCGCCAGCAGCTTGGAAGACTACCACGAGCAGTACTTC.

This clonotype was detected only a few times. The J gene is TRBJ1-1, the V gene TRBV7-9; 9 positions match TRBD1. Germline CDR1 SEHNR, CDR2 FQNEAQ (reference sequence). After removal of 4 bases from V and 1 base from J, the junction contained 4 bases not matched to a gene. This CDR3 comprises 15 residues. The CDR3, as DNA: TGTGCCAGCAGCTGGACAGGGGTCAGGAACACTGAAGCTTTCTTT. This encodes CASSWTGVRNTEAFF.

This chain joins TRBV12-3 or TRBV12-4 and TRBJ2-6; TRBD2 is a possible D gene (6 bases). Trimming shortened V by 8 bases and J by 1 base, and 9 bases separated the two germline ends. The CDR3 runs to 14 residues. CDR3 coding DNA: TGTGCCAGCGGACGGGGGTCTGGGGCCAACGTCCTGACTTTC. Protein sequence: CASGRGSGANVLTF.

The chain uses TRBV27 and TRBJ2-7; D is undetermined. This CDR3 is 14 amino acids long. The germline V gene has CDR1 MNHEY and CDR2 SMNVEV (reference sequence). V was shortened by 6 bases and J by 3 bases, with 15 bases between the two germline ends. The CDR3 loop reads CASRPSVLNYEQYF. As DNA, the CDR3 is TGTGCCAGCAGACCCTCCGTCTTGAACTACGAGCAGTACTTC.

The sample holds many counts of this clonotype. The genes are TRBV6-5 and TRBJ1-5; perhaps TRBD1 as D (5 bases). The ends were cut back, 6 bases at V and 1 base at J, with 13 bases in the middle. Germline values: CDR1 MNHEY, CDR2 SVGAGI. This CDR3 is built from 15 residues. The CDR3 loop reads CASSLDSRSNQPQHF. In DNA, the CDR3 is TGTGCCAGCAGCCTAGACAGCAGAAGCAATCAGCCCCAGCATTTT.

The chain links TRBV27 to TRBJ2-1; 12 bases are a match to TRBD2. The CDR3 is made up of 16 amino acids. V trimming: 4 bases; J trimming: 9 bases; junction bases outside the gene matches: 10. Germline V gene sequence: CDR1 MNHEY, CDR2 SMNVEV (reference sequence). CDR3 coding DNA: TGTGCCAGCAGTTGGCCTCTAGCGGGAGGGCCCGGTGAGCAGTTCTTC. Residues: CASSWPLAGGPGEQFF.

This sequence joins TRBV10-3 and TRBJ2-7; unclear D gene. The CDR3 sequence is 14 residues long. CDR1 and CDR2 (germline): ENHRY, SYGVKD. The ends were cut back, 3 bases at V and 0 bases at J, with 9 bases in the middle. The CDR3 here is CAISEFPSSYEQYF. The CDR3 DNA is TGTGCCATCAGTGAATTTCCCTCCTCCTACGAGCAGTACTTC.

The rearrangement uses TRBV7-8 and TRBJ2-7, with 7 nucleotides matching TRBD2. V shed 6 bases and J 3 bases; nucleotides not matched to a gene: 8. The germline CDR1 and CDR2 sequences are SGHVS and FQNEAQ. The CDR3 contains 14 residues. The DNA of the CDR3 is TGTGCCAGCAGTACCGGGGGGTCCGACTACGAGCAGTACTTC. Amino acid sequence: CASSTGGSDYEQYF.

Remarks on this clonotype: This could be a read error, since a much larger clone is one nucleotide away. The rearrangement links TRBV19 to TRBJ2-3, with D possibly being TRBD1 or TRBD2 (6 bases each). The CDR3 has 15 residues. Trimming shortened V by 3 bases and J by 2 bases, and 12 bases separated the two germline ends. Germline V lookup: CDR1 LNHDA, CDR2 SQIVND (reference sequence). CDR3: CASSIGGGPTDTQYF. CDR3 coding DNA: TGTGCCAGTAGTATTGGAGGGGGTCCCACAGATACGCAGTATTTT.

This clonotype was counted at least ten times. The V gene is TRBV5-6, the J gene TRBJ2-7; tentatively, D is TRBD1 or TRBD2 (5 bases each). V was trimmed by 3 bases and J by 5 bases, leaving 9 bases between them. This CDR3 spans 12 amino acids. Per germline, CDR1 SGHDT and CDR2 YYEEEE. CDR3 protein: CASSSGSDEQYF. In DNA, the CDR3 is TGTGCCAGCAGCTCAGGGAGCGACGAGCAGTACTTC.

This clonotype was detected only a few times. The chain employs TRBV4-1 and TRBJ1-2, with D perhaps matching TRBD1 (5 bases). Per germline, CDR1 MGHRA and CDR2 YSYEKL. This CDR3 region has 14 residues. Between the trimmed V and J ends, which lost 2 bases and 4 bases, there was a span of 11 bases. CDR3 region: CASSQRGLGYGYTF. The CDR3 region has the DNA TGCGCCAGCAGCCAACGGGGCTTGGGCTATGGCTACACCTTC.

The table lists this clonotype with a few counts. The rearrangement joins TRBV2 to TRBJ2-1; 9 bases align to TRBD2. The V segment lost 3 bases and the J segment 8 bases; nucleotides outside the gene matches: 5. The CDR3 consists of 14 residues. Germline V gene lookup returns CDR1 SNHLY and CDR2 FYNNEI. This CDR3 is CASSDSGRRHEQFF. CDR3 coding DNA: TGTGCCAGCAGTGATAGCGGGAGAAGGCATGAGCAGTTCTTC.

Points on this clonotype: It may be a read error: a sequence one base away is much more abundant. V gene TRBV4-1 combines with J gene TRBJ1-1; D is undetermined. CDR3 length equals 16 residues. Trimming pared 0 bases from V and 6 bases from J, leaving 17 bases between. Germline loops: CDR1 MGHRA, CDR2 YSYEKL. The CDR3 DNA reads as TGCGCCAGCAGCCAAGATATAGGGAGGGTCTTCCCTGAAGCTTTCTTT. This encodes CASSQDIGRVFPEAFF.

About this clonotype: A much larger clone lies a single base off, so this may be a read error. The V and J genes are TRBV29-1 and TRBJ2-3; TRBD1 agrees at 8 bases. J gave up 4 bases and V 4 bases, and 7 bases lay outside the gene matches. The CDR3 is 14 amino acids. Germline V lookup: CDR1 SQVTM, CDR2 ANQGSEA. The CDR3 DNA follows: TGCAGCGTTGTGACAGGGGTGGGGGCAGATACGCAGTATTTT. Its protein product is CSVVTGVGADTQYF.

This clonotype showed up many times. As DNA, the CDR3 is TGCAGCGTCGGGACAGGGGAAAGTGAAAAACTGTTTTTT. Amino acid sequence: CSVGTGESEKLFF. This sequence joins TRBV29-1 and TRBJ1-4; 10 bases line up with TRBD1. CDR1 and CDR2 from the germline V gene are SQVTM and ANQGSEA. The CDR3 is 13 residues long. The ends lost 6 bases at V and 7 bases at J; junction bases unmatched: 5.

The sample holds a few counts of this clonotype. The rearrangement uses TRBV19 and TRBJ2-1, with 11 positions matching TRBD2. Germline assignment: CDR1 LNHDA and CDR2 SQIVND (reference sequence). V was clipped by 8 bases and J by 4 bases; unmatched bases: 7. The CDR3 covers 15 residues. The chain's CDR3 is CASVTGTSGYNEQFF. DNA for the CDR3: TGTGCCAGTGTGACCGGGACTAGCGGTTACAATGAGCAGTTCTTC.

Concerning this clonotype itself: A much larger clone sits a single nucleotide away, making a read error possible. This sequence joins TRBV12-3 or TRBV12-4 and TRBJ1-1; possible D gene TRBD1, 6 bases. The CDR3 is made up of 14 amino acids. The ends were cut back, 4 bases at V and 5 bases at J, with 14 bases in the middle. In DNA, the CDR3 is TGTGCCAGCAGTTACGGGCAGGGGCAGACTGAAGCTTTCTTT. Its protein product is CASSYGQGQTEAFF.

In its sample, this clonotype was seen a few times. The V call is TRBV10-3, the J call TRBJ1-5, with D perhaps TRBD1 (5 bases). In germline, CDR1 is ENHRY, CDR2 SYGVKD. The ends were cut back, 3 bases at V and 3 bases at J, with 9 bases in the middle. This CDR3 comprises 14 residues. CDR3 coding DNA: TGTGCCATCAGTGATGGGGGGTCCAATCAGCCCCAGCATTTT. Amino acid sequence: CAISDGGSNQPQHF.

V is TRBV2 and J is TRBJ2-7, with D perhaps matching TRBD1 (5 bases). Trimming left V 3 bases short and J 3 bases short, with 9 bases between. The germline gives CDR1 SNHLY, CDR2 FYNNEI. There are 13 residues in the CDR3. The CDR3 region is CASSEDTDYEQYF. The CDR3 DNA reads TGTGCCAGCAGTGAGGACACAGACTACGAGCAGTACTTC.

Details on this clonotype: One end of the junction does not line up with germline, which may come from a read error. DNA of the CDR3: TGTGCCTGGCAGGGGGGCACCGGGGAGCTGCTTTTT. Its translation: CAWQGGTGELLF. The V call is TRBV30, the J call TRBJ2-2; tentatively, D is TRBD1 (7 bases). Looked up from germline, CDR1 is GTSNPN and CDR2 is SVGIG (reference sequence). CDR3 length: 12 residues.

The chain carries TRBV5-3 and TRBJ2-3, with 8 bases lining up with TRBD1. TRBV5-3 is noted as an ORF with a role that remains uncertain. This CDR3 has 14 amino acids. With 8 bases clipped from V and 9 bases from J, the junction kept 14 bases outside the gene matches. This chain's CDR3 is CASSPDRAAWTQYF. Here the CDR3 DNA reads TGTGCCAGCAGCCCGGACAGGGCCGCGTGGACGCAGTATTTT.

The CDR3 bases are TGTGCCAGCAGCTTGGGTCAGGCCGGGGCCAACGTCCTGACTTTC. Encoded protein: CASSLGQAGANVLTF. The rearrangement links TRBV5-4 to TRBJ2-6; D not resolved. This CDR3 contains 15 residues. V gave up 0 bases and J gave up 4 bases, with 8 bases separating them. Germline assignment: CDR1 SGHNT and CDR2 YYREEE (reference sequence).

The genes are TRBV13 and TRBJ2-6; tentatively, D is TRBD1 (5 bases). V lost 6 bases to trimming and J lost 0 bases, with 12 bases between them. The germline V gene encodes CDR1 PRHDT and CDR2 FYEKMQ (reference sequence). There are 16 residues in the CDR3. CDR3 sequence (DNA): TGTGCCAGCAGTGATGACAGAAACTCTGGGGCCAACGTCCTGACTTTC. Translation gives CASSDDRNSGANVLTF.

The chain is built from TRBV7-9 and TRBJ2-3; 12 bases fit TRBD2. CDR1 and CDR2 (germline): SEHNR, FQNEAQ (reference sequence). The CDR3 consists of 16 residues. V trimming: 5 bases; J trimming: 5 bases; junction bases outside the gene matches: 8. The CDR3 nucleotides read TGTGCCAGCAGCCCGGCTAGCGGGGGGGCCGTAGATACGCAGTATTTT. It translates to CASSPASGGAVDTQYF.

The chain has TRBV27 and TRBJ1-1, with unresolved D. CDR1 is MNHEY, CDR2 SMNVEV, per germline (reference sequence). This CDR3 region has 15 residues. V lost 2 bases, J lost 0 bases, and 10 bases lay in between. The CDR3 nucleotides are TGTGCCAGCAGTTTAGTCGCCCAGCTGAACACTGAAGCTTTCTTT. It encodes CASSLVAQLNTEAFF.

The chain employs TRBV6-5 and TRBJ1-1, with D perhaps TRBD1 (5 bases). This CDR3 comprises 15 residues. The V end was cut by 1 base, the J end by 0 bases, with 9 bases between. Germline loops: CDR1 MNHEY, CDR2 SVGAGI. CDR3 amino acids: CASSYFREMNTEAFF. In DNA, the CDR3 is TGTGCCAGCAGTTACTTCAGGGAAATGAACACTGAAGCTTTCTTT.

The rearrangement links TRBV6-2 or TRBV6-3 to TRBJ2-1, with 10 bases matching TRBD2. V lost 1 base to trimming and J lost 10 bases; unmatched junction nucleotides: 1. This CDR3 is built from 13 residues. Germline V lookup: CDR1 MNHEY, CDR2 SVGEGT. The DNA for the CDR3 is TGTGCCAGCAGTTACTTGGGACTAGCGGAGCAGTTCTTC. As protein: CASSYLGLAEQFF.

Ten or more counts support this clonotype. The chain joins TRBV5-4 to TRBJ1-2; D possibly corresponds to TRBD1 (6 bases). This CDR3 is 16 amino acids long. Trimming left V 0 bases short and J 0 bases short, with 12 bases between. CDR1 and CDR2 from the germline V gene are SGHNT and YYREEE (reference sequence). The CDR3 DNA reads TGTGCCAGCAGCTTGGCCGGGGGGCCAGCTAACTATGGCTACACCTTC. It yields the protein CASSLAGGPANYGYTF.